A single sample gave rise to the 22 T cell receptor beta chains below, sequenced in a study of blood T cell repertoires in COVID-19. The repertoire was sequenced with immunoSEQ multiplex PCR; TCRdb's copy has only in-frame clones and lacks some. The data show 150,000 to 200,000 clones, around four fifths seen once. The specimen was peripheral blood. These receptors came from a woman over 75 with acute or convalescent COVID-19.

The CDR3 DNA reads as TGTGCCAGCAGCATGGACTGGAGATCGGGTGAGCAGTTCTTC. Translation: CASSMDWRSGEQFF. The chain has TRBV5-6 and TRBJ2-1; D is possibly TRBD2 (5 bases). Germline CDR1 reads SGHDT; CDR2 reads YYEEEE. V lost 4 bases, J lost 9 bases, and 17 bases lay in between. The CDR3 is 14 residues long.

This clone has only one observation. One end of the junction fails to match germline, which may point to a read error. The rearrangement joins TRBV29-1 to TRBJ1-2; D gene uncertain. This CDR3 is 14 amino acids long. CDR1 is SQVTM and CDR2 is ANQGSEA in the germline V gene. This chain's CDR3 is CSVEVRSLYYGYTF. CDR3 in DNA: TGCAGCGTAGAAGTCCGGTCTCTTTACTATGGCTACACCTTC. The full variable domain, rest sourced from reference TRBV29-1 and TRBJ1-2, is SAVISQKPSRDICQRGTSLTIQCQVDSQVTMMFWYRQQPGQSLTLIATANQGSEATYESGFVIDKFPISRPNLTFSTLTVSNMSPEDSSIYLCSVEVRSLYYGYTFGSGTRLTVV.

The V gene is TRBV18, the J gene TRBJ2-1; 10 positions match TRBD1. The CDR3 sequence is 16 residues long. Losses at the gene ends were 3 bases for V and 6 bases for J; bases not matched to a gene: 8. CDR1 is KGHSH, CDR2 LQKENI, per germline. The CDR3 DNA reads as TGTGCCAGCTCACCGTCCGGGACAGGGGACCCCAATGAGCAGTTCTTC. Translation gives CASSPSGTGDPNEQFF. Filled out from reference TRBV18 and TRBJ2-1, the complete variable domain reads NAGVMQNPRHLVRRRGQEARLRCSPMKGHSHVYWYRQLPEEGLKFMVYLQKENIIDESGMPKERFSAEFPKEGPSILRIQQVVRGDSAAYFCASSPSGTGDPNEQFFGPGTRLTVL.

The rearrangement joins TRBV5-4 to TRBJ1-2; 9 bases are a match to TRBD1. CDR1 and CDR2 (germline): SGHNT, YYREEE (reference sequence). V gave up 4 bases and J gave up 2 bases; unmatched junction bases: 9. CDR3 length: 16 residues. CDR3 protein: CASSRPGQGENYGYTF. Written as DNA, the CDR3 is TGTGCCAGCAGCCGTCCGGGACAGGGAGAAAACTATGGCTACACCTTC.

The J gene is TRBJ2-1, the V gene TRBV5-1; 8 nucleotides match TRBD1. V dropped 3 bases and J dropped 0; count of bases not matched to a gene: 8. The germline gives CDR1 SGHRS, CDR2 YFSETQ. The CDR3 is 17 amino acids. CDR3 loop: CASSSVGQGGSYNEQFF. CDR3 in DNA: TGCGCCAGCAGCTCTGTCGGACAGGGAGGCTCCTACAATGAGCAGTTCTTC.

This clone was observed a handful of times. The chain combines TRBV4-3 with TRBJ2-7; D may be TRBD2 (5 bases). Trimming left V 0 bases short and J 5 bases short, with 11 bases between. This CDR3 region has 14 residues. Germline CDR1 is LGHNA and CDR2 is YSLEER. The CDR3 region is CASSQEGGWDEQYF. In DNA form, the CDR3 reads TGCGCCAGCAGCCAAGAAGGAGGCTGGGACGAGCAGTACTTC.

This clone was seen only once. The V call is TRBV5-1, the J call TRBJ2-3; 7 nucleotides agree with TRBD2. This CDR3 spans 15 amino acids. Germline assignment: CDR1 SGHRS and CDR2 YFSETQ. V gave up 10 bases and J gave up 3 bases; unmatched junction bases: 14. CDR3 nucleotide sequence: TGCGCCTGTGGTGTTAGCGGGCTGGAGACAGATACGCAGTATTTT. This gives the protein CACGVSGLETDTQYF.

The chain links TRBV19 to TRBJ2-7, with TRBD1 identical over 8 bases. There are 14 residues in the CDR3. Germline-derived CDR1 and CDR2 are LNHDA and SQIVND (reference sequence). V trimming: 5 bases; J trimming: 2 bases; junction bases outside the gene matches: 5. The CDR3 DNA sequence: TGTGCCAGTAGTCTGGACAGGGTACCCTACGAGCAGTACTTC. Its protein is CASSLDRVPYEQYF. Filled out from reference TRBV19 and TRBJ2-7, the complete variable domain reads DGGITQSPKYLFRKEGQNVTLSCEQNLNHDAMYWYRQDPGQGLRLIYYSQIVNDFQKGDIAEGYSVSREKKESFPLTVTSAQKNPTAFYLCASSLDRVPYEQYFGPGTRLTVT.

This clone was seen only a few times. The chain uses TRBV6-5 and TRBJ1-5; TRBD1 matches at 10 bases. The trim removed 8 bases at V and 0 bases at J, leaving 1 base unmatched. The germline gives CDR1 MNHEY, CDR2 SVGAGI. The CDR3 length is 14 residues. The CDR3 reads CASGTGVSNQPQHF. The CDR3, as DNA: TGTGCCAGCGGGACAGGGGTTAGCAATCAGCCCCAGCATTTT.

The rearrangement uses TRBV19 and TRBJ2-6; TRBD1 matches 8 bases. The CDR3 length is 17 residues. V gave up 5 bases and J gave up 0 bases; unmatched junction bases: 6. Germline CDR1 reads LNHDA; CDR2 reads SQIVND (reference sequence). DNA for the CDR3: TGTGCCAGTAGTCGGGACAGGTTGTTCTCTGGGGCCAACGTCCTGACTTTC. As protein: CASSRDRLFSGANVLTF. Supplemented by reference TRBV19 and TRBJ2-6, the full variable domain reads DGGITQSPKYLFRKEGQNVTLSCEQNLNHDAMYWYRQDPGQGLRLIYYSQIVNDFQKGDIAEGYSVSREKKESFPLTVTSAQKNPTAFYLCASSRDRLFSGANVLTFGAGSRLTVL.

The CDR3 DNA sequence: TGCGCCAGCAGCCAAGTGGGGGCGGCAGATACGCAGTATTTT. It encodes CASSQVGAADTQYF. V gene TRBV4-1 combines with J gene TRBJ2-3; D perhaps matches TRBD1 (6 bases). The CDR3 length is 14 residues. Germline values: CDR1 MGHRA, CDR2 YSYEKL. With 1 base removed from V and 4 bases from J, the gap between germline ends came to 9 bases.

The chain employs TRBV2 and TRBJ2-1; 7 nucleotides align to TRBD2. The CDR3 contains 14 residues. Looked up from germline, CDR1 is SNHLY and CDR2 is FYNNEI. J lost 9 bases, V lost 7 bases, and 12 bases had no gene match. The CDR3 coding sequence is TGTGCCAGCACCCCAAGGGTTAGGGAGGGTGAGCAGTTCTTC. As protein: CASTPRVREGEQFF.

The chain carries TRBV7-3 and TRBJ2-1; 7 bases match TRBD2. Germline CDR1 reads SGHTA; CDR2 reads FQGTGA. V shed 2 bases, J shed 9 bases, and the junction held 4 bases outside the gene matches. There are 13 residues in the CDR3. The CDR3 protein is CASSLGGEVEQFF. The CDR3, as DNA: TGTGCCAGCAGCTTAGGGGGGGAGGTTGAGCAGTTCTTC.

The gene calls are TRBV7-8 and TRBJ1-6, with D hard to call. The V end was cut by 5 bases, the J end by 9 bases, with 29 bases between. This CDR3 spans 19 amino acids. Germline assignment: CDR1 SGHVS and CDR2 FQNEAQ. The CDR3 nucleotides are TGTGCCAGCAGCCCGGGGTTCGGTTGGGCTAATGGGCGCAGTTCACCCCTCCACTTT. Translation: CASSPGFGWANGRSSPLHF.

This chain connects TRBV27 to TRBJ2-3, with TRBD2 matching over 8 bases. V dropped 5 bases and J dropped 3; count of bases not matched to a gene: 10. The CDR3 is 16 amino acids. Germline V gene lookup returns CDR1 MNHEY and CDR2 SMNVEV (reference sequence). The CDR3 region has the DNA TGTGCCAGCAGTCCAAGGACTAGCATCTCTACAGATACGCAGTATTTT. Protein: CASSPRTSISTDTQYF.

The CDR3 loop reads CASGDRGNTIYF. CDR3 in DNA: TGTGCCAGCGGGGATAGGGGTAACACCATATATTTT. The V and J genes are TRBV6-5 and TRBJ1-3, with D possibly being TRBD1 (5 bases). V was shortened by 8 bases and J by 7 bases, with 12 bases between the two germline ends. The CDR3 has 12 amino acids. CDR1 MNHEY and CDR2 SVGAGI come from the germline V gene.

The chain joins TRBV28 to TRBJ1-1; D remains ambiguous. CDR1 is MDHEN and CDR2 is SYDVKM in the germline V gene. There are 15 residues in the CDR3. V dropped 5 bases and J dropped 0 bases, with 13 bases sitting between them. CDR3 bases: TGTGCCAGCAGTGGAGGACCTACTCTGAACACTGAAGCTTTCTTT. This gives the protein CASSGGPTLNTEAFF. Combining the CDR3 with reference TRBV28 and TRBJ1-1 gives the whole variable domain DVKVTQSSRYLVKRTGEKVFLECVQDMDHENMFWYRQDPGLGLRLIYFSYDVKMKEKGDIPEGYSVSREKKERFSLILESASTNQTSMYLCASSGGPTLNTEAFFGQGTRLTVV.

The chain is built from TRBV9 and TRBJ2-3; 15 bases fit TRBD2. Germline values: CDR1 SGDLS, CDR2 YYNGEE. This CDR3 is built from 20 residues. V lost 0 bases to trimming and J lost 3 bases; unmatched junction nucleotides: 11. This CDR3 reads CASSVGAMGLAGGGTDTQYF. In nucleotides, the CDR3 is TGTGCCAGCAGCGTAGGGGCGATGGGACTAGCGGGGGGAGGGACAGATACGCAGTATTTT.

CDR3: CASSQAHRVVYGYTF. CDR3 nucleotide sequence: TGCGCCAGCAGCCAAGCTCACAGGGTGGTGTATGGCTACACCTTC. The chain is built from TRBV4-3 and TRBJ1-2, with D possibly TRBD1 on 6 matching bases. The CDR3 is made up of 15 amino acids. The V end lost 1 base, the J end lost 5 bases, and 14 bases lay between the germline ends. From germline, CDR1 is LGHNA and CDR2 YSLEER.

The rearrangement joins TRBV28 to TRBJ1-5, with 7 bases fitting TRBD1. Germline CDR1 is MDHEN and CDR2 is SYDVKM. This CDR3 has 15 residues. J was trimmed by 6 bases and V by 6 bases; bases with no gene match: 11. In nucleotides, the CDR3 is TGTGCCAGCAGGGCCGAACAGGGGATAAGTCAGCCCCAGCATTTT. It yields the protein CASRAEQGISQPQHF.

The chain joins TRBV29-1 to TRBJ1-3; D gene ambiguous. Germline loops: CDR1 SQVTM, CDR2 ANQGSEA. The CDR3 is 13 residues long. The V end lost 2 bases, the J end lost 0 bases, and 5 bases lay between the germline ends. The chain's CDR3 is CSVETDSGNTIYF. In nucleotides, the CDR3 is TGCAGCGTTGAAACAGACTCTGGAAACACCATATATTTT.

This clone came up once. This chain links TRBV19 with TRBJ1-2, with TRBD1 as a possible D gene (6 bases). CDR3 length equals 14 residues. V lost 5 bases to trimming and J lost 6 bases, with 16 bases between them. Germline V gene data show CDR1 as LNHDA and CDR2 as SQIVND (reference sequence). CDR3 nucleotide sequence: TGTGCCAGTAGTCAGACGACAGGAAGTCATGGCTACACCTTC. Protein product: CASSQTTGSHGYTF.